This passage covers 4 T cell receptor beta chains from one sample sequenced in a study of T-cell reconstitution after alpha-beta-depleted transplantation in children. Preparation of the TCRbeta library involved a method that used unique molecular identifiers. TCRdb called the PCR reads again in MiXCR, with one record for every CDR3 protein. The sample gives about 610,000 distinct CDR3 sequences, approximately 10% of which show up once; less than 4.5% is in the top ten. Sequencing used PBMCs from the stem cell graft donor, obtained from the stem cell graft. The receptors stem from a human donor who donated a stem cell graft to a child with acute myeloid leukemia.

The table lists this clonotype with a few counts. V gene TRBV6-1 combines with J gene TRBJ1-5, with D unresolved. V lost 2 bases to trimming and J lost 4 bases, with 6 bases between them. Germline V gene sequence: CDR1 MNHNS, CDR2 SASEGT. CDR3 size: 13 residues. The CDR3 loop is CASSETRNQPQHF. CDR3 DNA: TGTGCCAGCAGTGAAACGAGGAATCAGCCCCAGCATTTT.

This clonotype came up many times. The chain has TRBV11-1 and TRBJ1-5, with 11 bases fitting TRBD1. The CDR3 contains 19 residues. The V gene end was trimmed by 1 base and the J gene end by 3 bases; junction bases not matched to a gene: 11. Germline V lookup: CDR1 SGHAT, CDR2 FQDESV (reference sequence). The CDR3 DNA sequence: TGTGCCAGCAGCTTAGACGAAGGACAGGGGGCTTTCTTCAATCAGCCCCAGCATTTT. Its protein product is CASSLDEGQGAFFNQPQHF.

This clonotype occurred a few times. The V call is TRBV7-9, the J call TRBJ2-1, with TRBD1 as a possible D gene (5 bases). Trimming pared 5 bases from V and 10 bases from J, leaving 15 bases between. This CDR3 region has 13 residues. Germline CDR1 SEHNR, CDR2 FQNEAQ (reference sequence). This chain's CDR3 is CASSPLNAGEQFF. CDR3 in DNA: TGTGCCAGCAGCCCCCTAAACGCAGGGGAGCAGTTCTTC.

The chain recombines TRBV12-3 or TRBV12-4 with TRBJ1-2; the D is unclear. V was clipped by 8 bases and J by 8 bases, with 18 bases between them. This CDR3 has 13 amino acids. CDR3 DNA sequence: TGTGCCAGCGGTCACGGAGGATTGATGGGCTACACCTTC. The encoded protein is CASGHGGLMGYTF.